This record concerns one T cell receptor beta chain sequence. Its antigen remains unidentified. These data come from a study of Ad26.COV2.S vaccination and SARS-CoV-2 variants. Study overall: Of the COV1001 trial arms, the Ad26.COV2.S arm included the donor.

Broader study findings: Non-spike TCR breadth showed similarity between vaccine and placebo recipients.

Profiling relied on immunoSEQ multiplex PCR, and the TCRdb table lists in-frame clones only, not all of them. Seen here are almost 400,000 clones, 70% to 90% observed once, and the top ten hold 1.9%. V lost 3 bases, J lost 4 bases, and 8 bases stayed unmatched. From germline, CDR1 is SGHRS and CDR2 YFSETQ. This CDR3 has 17 amino acids. As for treatment: over 15 received Ad26.COV2.S at low or high dose, single or two shots; roughly five received placebo; per-sample allocation not given. Samples analyzed were those drawn on day 63 after the first vaccine or placebo injection. The specimen comprised peripheral blood, sampled in a trial of Ad26.COV2.S vaccine versus placebo. The sequence came from a person between 18 and 65 years old who received the Ad26.COV2.S COVID-19 vaccine or a placebo. This chain joins TRBV5-1 and TRBJ2-3; 13 nucleotides agree with TRBD2. CDR3: CASSWGTSGKSADTQYF. CDR3 coding DNA: TGCGCCAGCAGCTGGGGGACTAGCGGGAAAAGCGCAGATACGCAGTATTTT. The complete variable domain, with remaining parts taken from reference TRBV5-1 and TRBJ2-3, reads KAGVTQTPRYLIKTRGQQVTLSCSPISGHRSVSWYQQTPGQGLQFLFEYFSETQRNKGNFPGRFSGRQFSNSRSEMNVSTLELGDSALYLCASSWGTSGKSADTQYFGPGTRLTVL.